The clone carrying this TCR beta chain was detected a few times. The sample originates from a study of T cells in Graves' hyperthyroidism and ophthalmopathy. With 3 bases clipped from V and 4 bases from J, the junction kept 9 bases outside the gene matches. From germline, CDR1 is GTSNPN and CDR2 SVGIG (reference sequence). The CDR3 is 16 residues long. RNA transcripts yielded amplified TCR beta CDR3 regions. Using the HTBI primer set, a first-round RT-PCR was run on the TCR CDR3. TCRdb re-derived calls from the multiplex PCR reads in MiXCR, one entry per CDR3 protein. The sample includes 300,000 to 450,000 distinct CDR3 sequences, 15% to 19% of them seen just once.

V usage is TRBV30 and J usage is TRBJ2-7, with TRBD2 matching over 13 bases. Material for sequencing was blood. The receptor was derived from a woman between 18 and 29 years old with Graves' hyperthyroidism that later progressed to Graves' ophthalmopathy. The CDR3 sequence: CAWSVTSGRAGYEQYF. CDR3 bases: TGTGCCTGGAGCGTCACTAGCGGGAGGGCCGGGTACGAGCAGTACTTC.